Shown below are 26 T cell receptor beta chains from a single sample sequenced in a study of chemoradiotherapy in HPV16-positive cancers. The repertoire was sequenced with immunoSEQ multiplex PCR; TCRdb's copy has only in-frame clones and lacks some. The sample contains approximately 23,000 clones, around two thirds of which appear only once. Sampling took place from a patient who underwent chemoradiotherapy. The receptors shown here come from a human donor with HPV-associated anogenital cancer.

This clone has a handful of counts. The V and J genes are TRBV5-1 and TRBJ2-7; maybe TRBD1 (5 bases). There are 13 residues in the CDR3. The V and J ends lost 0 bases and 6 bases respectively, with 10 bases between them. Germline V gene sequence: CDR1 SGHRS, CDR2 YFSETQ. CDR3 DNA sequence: TGCGCCAGCAGCTTGGTAGGCAGGGCCGAGCAGTACTTC. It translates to CASSLVGRAEQYF.

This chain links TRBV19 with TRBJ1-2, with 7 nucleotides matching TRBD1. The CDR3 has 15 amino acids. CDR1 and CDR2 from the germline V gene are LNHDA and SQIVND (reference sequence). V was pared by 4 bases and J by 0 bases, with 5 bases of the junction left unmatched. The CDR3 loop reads CASSTGTDTNYGYTF. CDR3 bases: TGTGCCAGTAGTACCGGGACAGATACTAACTATGGCTACACCTTC.

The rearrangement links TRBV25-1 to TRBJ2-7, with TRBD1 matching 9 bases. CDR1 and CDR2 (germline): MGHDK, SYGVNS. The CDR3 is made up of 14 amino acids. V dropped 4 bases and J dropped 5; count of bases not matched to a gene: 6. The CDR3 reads CASSGRDRDNEQYF. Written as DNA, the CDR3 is TGTGCCAGCAGTGGCCGGGACAGGGATAACGAGCAGTACTTC.

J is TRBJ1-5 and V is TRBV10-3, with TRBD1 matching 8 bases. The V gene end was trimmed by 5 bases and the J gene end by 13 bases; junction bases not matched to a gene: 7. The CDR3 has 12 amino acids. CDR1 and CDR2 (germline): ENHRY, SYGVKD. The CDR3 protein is CAISTGQGPQHF. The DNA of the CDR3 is TGTGCCATCAGTACCGGACAGGGCCCTCAGCATTTT.

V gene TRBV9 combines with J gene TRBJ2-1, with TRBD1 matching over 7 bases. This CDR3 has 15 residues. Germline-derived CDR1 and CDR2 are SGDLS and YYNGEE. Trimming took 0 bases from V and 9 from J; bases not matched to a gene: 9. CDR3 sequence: CASSVGDTGVGEQFF. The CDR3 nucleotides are TGTGCCAGCAGCGTAGGGGATACAGGGGTCGGTGAGCAGTTCTTC.

This CDR3 is CATSRRTGSYGYTF. The CDR3 DNA is TGTGCCACCAGCAGACGGACAGGGAGCTATGGCTACACCTTC. The chain recombines TRBV15 with TRBJ1-2, with 8 bases fitting TRBD1. Germline CDR1 reads LNHNV; CDR2 reads YYDKDF (reference sequence). CDR3 size: 14 residues. J lost 4 bases, V lost 2 bases, and 3 bases had no gene match.

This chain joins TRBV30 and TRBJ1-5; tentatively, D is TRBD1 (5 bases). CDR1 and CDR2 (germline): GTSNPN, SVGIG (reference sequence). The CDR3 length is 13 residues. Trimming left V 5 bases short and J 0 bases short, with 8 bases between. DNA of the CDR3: TGTGCCTGGGACAGTCATAGCAATCAGCCCCAGCATTTT. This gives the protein CAWDSHSNQPQHF.

The CDR3 spells CASTQWGANTGELFF. CDR3 coding DNA: TGTGCCTCCACACAGTGGGGGGCGAACACCGGGGAGCTGTTTTTT. The chain uses TRBV2 and TRBJ2-2; tentatively, D is TRBD2 (6 bases). Trimming removed 11 bases from V and 0 bases from J, with 16 bases in between. Looked up from germline, CDR1 is SNHLY and CDR2 is FYNNEI. This CDR3 has 15 residues.

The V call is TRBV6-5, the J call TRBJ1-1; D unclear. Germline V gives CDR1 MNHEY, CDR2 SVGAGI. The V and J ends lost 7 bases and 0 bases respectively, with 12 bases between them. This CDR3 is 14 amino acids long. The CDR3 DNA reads TGTGCCAGCATGTTGGACGTCGTGAACACTGAAGCTTTCTTT. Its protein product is CASMLDVVNTEAFF.

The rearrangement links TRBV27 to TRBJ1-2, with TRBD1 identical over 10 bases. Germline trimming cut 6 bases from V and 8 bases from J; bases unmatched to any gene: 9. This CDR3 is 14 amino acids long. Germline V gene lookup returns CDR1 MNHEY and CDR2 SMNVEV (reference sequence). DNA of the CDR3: TGTGCCAGCAGCCCAAGCGGGACAGGGGCCGGCTACACCTTC. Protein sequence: CASSPSGTGAGYTF.

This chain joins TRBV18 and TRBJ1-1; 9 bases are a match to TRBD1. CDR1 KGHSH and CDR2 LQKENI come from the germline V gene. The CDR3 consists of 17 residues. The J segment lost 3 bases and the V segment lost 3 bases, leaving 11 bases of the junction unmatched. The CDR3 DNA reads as TGTGCCAGCTCACCCAACTTGAACAGGGGGCGCGACACTGAAGCTTTCTTT. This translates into CASSPNLNRGRDTEAFF.

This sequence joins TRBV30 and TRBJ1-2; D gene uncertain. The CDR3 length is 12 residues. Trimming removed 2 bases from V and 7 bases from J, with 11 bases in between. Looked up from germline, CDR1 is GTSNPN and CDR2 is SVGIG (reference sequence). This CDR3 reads CAWSHPGTGYTF. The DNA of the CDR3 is TGTGCCTGGAGTCACCCCGGCACTGGCTACACCTTC.

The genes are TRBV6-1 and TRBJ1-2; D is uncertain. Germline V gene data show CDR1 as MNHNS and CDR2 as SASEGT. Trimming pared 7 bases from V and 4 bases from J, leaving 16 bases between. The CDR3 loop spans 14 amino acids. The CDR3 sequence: CASINSLPLYGYTF. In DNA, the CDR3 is TGTGCCAGCATTAACAGTCTTCCCCTCTATGGCTACACCTTC.

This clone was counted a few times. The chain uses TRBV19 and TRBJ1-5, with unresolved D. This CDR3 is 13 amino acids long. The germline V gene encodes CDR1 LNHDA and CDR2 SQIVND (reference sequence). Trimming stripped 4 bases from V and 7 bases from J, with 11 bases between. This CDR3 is CASSTDIKQPQHF. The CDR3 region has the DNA TGTGCCAGTAGTACAGATATTAAGCAGCCCCAGCATTTT.

The CDR3 loop is CASSTNEASGTYEQYF. The DNA of the CDR3 is TGTGCCAGCTCTACCAATGAGGCTAGCGGCACCTACGAGCAGTACTTC. V is TRBV18 and J is TRBJ2-7; 7 bases are a match to TRBD2. The CDR3 runs 16 residues. The germline CDR1 and CDR2 sequences are KGHSH and LQKENI. V was pared by 6 bases and J by 2 bases, with 13 bases of the junction left unmatched.

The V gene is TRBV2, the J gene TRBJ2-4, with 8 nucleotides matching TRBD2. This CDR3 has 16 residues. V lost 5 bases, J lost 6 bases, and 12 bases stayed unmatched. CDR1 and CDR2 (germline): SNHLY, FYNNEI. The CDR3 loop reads CASSFLPRGGGNIQYF. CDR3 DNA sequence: TGTGCCAGCAGTTTTCTCCCCCGGGGGGGAGGAAACATTCAGTACTTC.

CDR3 bases: TGTGCCAGCAGTGAACACCCCACTTCAACAGTTTTCTCCTACGAGCAGTACTTC. Protein: CASSEHPTSTVFSYEQYF. The rearrangement uses TRBV6-1 and TRBJ2-7; D unresolved. The V end lost 2 bases, the J end lost 0 bases, and 20 bases lay between the germline ends. CDR3 size: 18 residues. Germline CDR1 and CDR2: MNHNS and SASEGT.

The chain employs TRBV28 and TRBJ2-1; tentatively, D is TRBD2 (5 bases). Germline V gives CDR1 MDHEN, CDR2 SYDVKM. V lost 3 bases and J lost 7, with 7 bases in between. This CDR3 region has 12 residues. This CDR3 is CASSLRRNEQFF. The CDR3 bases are TGTGCCAGCAGTTTGAGGAGGAATGAGCAGTTCTTC.

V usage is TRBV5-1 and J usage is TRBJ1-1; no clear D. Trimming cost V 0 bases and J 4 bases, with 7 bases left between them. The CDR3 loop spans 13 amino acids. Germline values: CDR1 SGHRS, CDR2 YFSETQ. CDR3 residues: CASSLGRVTEAFF. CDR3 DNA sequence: TGCGCCAGCAGCTTGGGTCGGGTCACTGAAGCTTTCTTT.

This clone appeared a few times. This chain's CDR3 is CASSTQGSSGYTF. DNA for the CDR3: TGCGCCAGCAGCACACAGGGGTCGAGCGGCTACACCTTC. V gene TRBV5-1 combines with J gene TRBJ1-2; 7 nucleotides align to TRBD1. The ends lost 4 bases at V and 8 bases at J; junction bases unmatched: 8. This CDR3 contains 13 residues. Germline CDR1 reads SGHRS; CDR2 reads YFSETQ.

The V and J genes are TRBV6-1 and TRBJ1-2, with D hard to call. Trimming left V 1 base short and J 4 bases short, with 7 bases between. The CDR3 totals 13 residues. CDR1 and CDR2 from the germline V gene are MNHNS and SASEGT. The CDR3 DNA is TGTGCCAGCAGTGAAGGGACTGTCTATGGCTACACCTTC. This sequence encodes CASSEGTVYGYTF.

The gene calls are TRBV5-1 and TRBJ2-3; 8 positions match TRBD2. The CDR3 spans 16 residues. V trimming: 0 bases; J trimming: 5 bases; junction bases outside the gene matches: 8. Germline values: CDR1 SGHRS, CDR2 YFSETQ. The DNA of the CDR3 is TGCGCCAGCAGCTTGGACGGCGGGGGGCCGGGAGATACGCAGTATTTT. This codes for CASSLDGGGPGDTQYF.

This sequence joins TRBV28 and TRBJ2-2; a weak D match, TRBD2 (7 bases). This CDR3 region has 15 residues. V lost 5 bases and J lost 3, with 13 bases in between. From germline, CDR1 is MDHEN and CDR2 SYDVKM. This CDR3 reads CASSSGTRYTGELFF. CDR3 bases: TGTGCCAGCAGTAGCGGGACACGTTACACCGGGGAGCTGTTTTTT.

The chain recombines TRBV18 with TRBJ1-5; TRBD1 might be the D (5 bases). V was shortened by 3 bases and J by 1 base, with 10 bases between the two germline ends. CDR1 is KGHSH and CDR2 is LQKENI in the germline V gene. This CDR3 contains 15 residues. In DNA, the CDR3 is TGTGCCAGCTCACCCCTGGGGGGAAGCAATCAGCCCCAGCATTTT. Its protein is CASSPLGGSNQPQHF.

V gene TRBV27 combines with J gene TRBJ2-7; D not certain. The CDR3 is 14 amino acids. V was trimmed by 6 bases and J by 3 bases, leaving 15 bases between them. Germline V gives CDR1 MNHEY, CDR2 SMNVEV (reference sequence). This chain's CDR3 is CASRGTSSFYEQYF. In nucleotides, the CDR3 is TGTGCCAGCAGGGGAACATCTTCCTTCTACGAGCAGTACTTC.

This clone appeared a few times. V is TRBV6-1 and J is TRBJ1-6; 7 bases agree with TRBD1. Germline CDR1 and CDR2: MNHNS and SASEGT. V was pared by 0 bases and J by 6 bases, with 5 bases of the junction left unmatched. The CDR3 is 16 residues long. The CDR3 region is CASSEAGGWGNSPLHF. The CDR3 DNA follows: TGTGCCAGCAGTGAAGCAGGGGGCTGGGGTAATTCACCCCTCCACTTT.